This T cell receptor beta chain was sequenced during a study of OX40 agonist ivuxolimab in advanced cancers. Overall study context: The dose of intravenous ivuxolimab that patients received every 2 weeks ranged from 0.01 to 10 mg/kg. Dose-escalation patients were diagnosed with hepatocellular carcinoma, melanoma, renal cell cancer or head and neck cancer. A history of anti-PD-1, anti-PD-L1 or anti-CTLA-4 therapy was acceptable, and over 35% had some.

By share, this clone ranks as medium-sized. The data were produced by immunoSEQ multiplex PCR, yet TCRdb's version contains in-frame clones alone and is incomplete. This repertoire shows some 40,000 clones, approximately 80% found once; its top ten account for roughly a fifth. Blood specimens came from baseline, cycle 4 day 1, and cycle 7 day 1. The ends were cut back, 6 bases at V and 4 bases at J, with 9 bases in the middle. CDR1 and CDR2 (germline): MNHEY, SMNVEV (reference sequence). The CDR3 is 12 residues long. The chain is built from TRBV27 and TRBJ1-1, with D maybe TRBD1 (5 bases). This specimen consisted of CD4+ or CD8+ T cells sorted from blood, obtained in a trial of the OX40 agonist ivuxolimab. The source of this sequence is an adult with an advanced solid tumor such as melanoma, head and neck, liver or kidney cancer. Here the CDR3 DNA reads TGTGCCAGCAGCTTCCAGGGCACTGAAGCTTTCTTT. This sequence encodes CASSFQGTEAFF.